The 15 T cell receptor beta chains below come from one sample, sequenced in a study of T cells after yellow fever vaccination. TCRdb re-analysed the 5' RACE reads in MiXCR, keeping a single row per CDR3 protein. The top ten hold around 15% of the sample, which has 550,000 to 750,000 distinct CDR3 sequences, approximately 12% seen once. The sequencing used PBMCs, collected on the day of the yellow fever booster vaccination. The receptors shown here come from a man aged 25 to 40 who received the YFV17D yellow fever vaccine.

This chain links TRBV19 with TRBJ2-7; D possibly corresponds to TRBD1 (6 bases). Germline V gene data show CDR1 as LNHDA and CDR2 as SQIVND (reference sequence). Between the trimmed V and J ends, which lost 8 bases and 2 bases, there was a span of 13 bases. The CDR3 has 13 residues. The CDR3 DNA is TGTGCCAGTGCTCCAGGGGTAACCTACGAGCAGTACTTC. It is translated as CASAPGVTYEQYF.

This clonotype was detected a few times. V and J are TRBV20-1 and TRBJ2-5, with 10 bases matching TRBD2. The trim removed 6 bases at V and 2 bases at J, leaving 3 bases unmatched. Germline lookup yields CDR1 DFQATT and CDR2 SNEGSKA (reference sequence). This CDR3 has 13 amino acids. The CDR3 DNA reads TGCAGTGCCCTAGCGGGAGCACAAGAGACCCAGTACTTC. Translated: CSALAGAQETQYF.

A few counts support this clonotype. The chain couples TRBV14 to TRBJ2-1, with a weak D call TRBD2 (6 bases). V dropped 2 bases and J dropped 8 bases, with 16 bases sitting between them. The CDR3 loop spans 15 amino acids. Germline loops: CDR1 SGHDN, CDR2 FVKESK. The CDR3 DNA reads as TGTGCCAGCAGCCAACGAGCCCCGGAGGGCCATGAGCAGTTCTTC. Translating gives CASSQRAPEGHEQFF.

This clonotype has a handful of counts. The chain combines TRBV12-3 or TRBV12-4 with TRBJ2-7; D tentatively reads TRBD1 or TRBD2 (6 bases each). Trimming pared 6 bases from V and 5 bases from J, leaving 20 bases between. The CDR3 is made up of 15 amino acids. Written as DNA, the CDR3 is TGTGCCAGCAGCCAACAGGGAGGTGGTTTAGACGAGCAGTACTTC. Its protein is CASSQQGGGLDEQYF.

The rearrangement uses TRBV5-1 and TRBJ2-2; 9 bases are shared with TRBD1. Trimming removed 4 bases from V and 2 bases from J; junction bases left unmatched: 6. Germline V gene lookup returns CDR1 SGHRS and CDR2 YFSETQ. This CDR3 has 16 residues. CDR3 bases: TGCGCCAGCAGCGGCTGGACAGGGGCCAACACCGGGGAGCTGTTTTTT. Protein product: CASSGWTGANTGELFF.

This clonotype was recorded a few times. V is TRBV15 and J is TRBJ2-1; TRBD1 might be the D (6 bases). The CDR3 is 15 amino acids. Deletions cut 1 base from V and 10 bases from J, with 17 bases between. The germline gives CDR1 LNHNV, CDR2 YYDKDF (reference sequence). The CDR3 spells CATSRGLQGSEEQFF. The CDR3 DNA reads as TGTGCCACCAGCAGAGGTCTACAGGGAAGTGAAGAGCAGTTCTTC.

This clonotype was seen a handful of times. J is TRBJ2-5 and V is TRBV15, with D possibly being TRBD1 (5 bases). The CDR3 has 15 residues. V shed 0 bases and J shed 5 bases, with 13 bases lying between them. The germline V gene has CDR1 LNHNV and CDR2 YYDKDF (reference sequence). The CDR3 loop reads CATSRDPSGLETQYF. The CDR3, as DNA: TGTGCCACCAGCAGAGATCCATCAGGGTTGGAGACCCAGTACTTC.

The chain carries TRBV7-3 and TRBJ1-1, with D tentatively TRBD1 (5 bases). V lost 6 bases and J lost 6, with 14 bases in between. Looked up from germline, CDR1 is SGHTA and CDR2 is FQGTGA. CDR3 length: 13 amino acids. The CDR3 here is CASRARVDAEAFF. CDR3 bases: TGTGCCAGCAGGGCCAGGGTGGACGCTGAAGCTTTCTTT.

This chain joins TRBV5-1 and TRBJ2-4, with 7 nucleotides matching TRBD2. This CDR3 contains 17 residues. Germline values: CDR1 SGHRS, CDR2 YFSETQ. Trimming cost V 5 bases and J 3 bases; bases outside gene matches: 14. The CDR3 reads CASRRREGLDGKNIQYF. The CDR3, as DNA: TGCGCCAGCAGAAGGAGGGAGGGCCTTGATGGCAAAAACATTCAGTACTTC.

The chain combines TRBV7-8 with TRBJ2-5; D possibly matches TRBD1 or TRBD2 (5 bases each). Germline V CDR1 and CDR2: SGHVS, FQNEAQ. Trimming pared 5 bases from V and 4 bases from J, leaving 14 bases between. The CDR3 has 14 amino acids. CDR3 coding DNA: TGTGCCAGCAGCACCCCTCGAGGGGCAGAGACCCAGTACTTC. Residues: CASSTPRGAETQYF.

This clonotype has ten or more counts. The V and J genes are TRBV7-2 and TRBJ2-5; 7 bases are a match to TRBD1. Germline V gene data show CDR1 as SGHTA and CDR2 as FQGNSA. V was pared by 2 bases and J by 5 bases, with 2 bases of the junction left unmatched. The CDR3 has 13 residues. CDR3 protein: CASSLNRGETQYF. As DNA, the CDR3 is TGTGCCAGCAGCTTAAACAGGGGTGAGACCCAGTACTTC.

The table lists this clonotype with a few counts. The chain uses TRBV15 and TRBJ1-5; D perhaps matches TRBD1 (6 bases). V lost 0 bases and J 1 base, leaving 13 bases between the germline ends. The CDR3 consists of 17 residues. Germline values: CDR1 LNHNV, CDR2 YYDKDF (reference sequence). The CDR3 reads CATSRDRRGSSNQPQHF. The CDR3 nucleotides read TGTGCCACCAGCAGAGATCGCAGGGGTTCCAGCAATCAGCCCCAGCATTTT.

This clonotype has a count of ten or more. The rearrangement joins TRBV20-1 to TRBJ1-1; D call uncertain. Looked up from germline, CDR1 is DFQATT and CDR2 is SNEGSKA (reference sequence). CDR3 size: 13 residues. The germline V and J ends were trimmed by 3 bases and 0 bases, with 8 bases remaining between them. CDR3 protein: CSARTLMNTEAFF. The CDR3 DNA reads TGCAGTGCTAGGACACTCATGAACACTGAAGCTTTCTTT.

The sample holds a few counts of this clonotype. The rearrangement joins TRBV29-1 to TRBJ2-3; no clear D gene. Germline CDR1 is SQVTM and CDR2 is ANQGSEA. This CDR3 is 14 amino acids long. CDR3 sequence: CSTALGLSTDTQYF. In DNA, the CDR3 is TGCAGTACAGCATTAGGGTTAAGCACAGATACGCAGTATTTT.

This clonotype showed up just a few times. The chain combines TRBV20-1 with TRBJ2-5; 11 bases are a match to TRBD2. Germline V CDR1 and CDR2: DFQATT, SNEGSKA (reference sequence). The V gene end was trimmed by 3 bases and the J gene end by 1 base; junction bases not matched to a gene: 4. The CDR3 extends over 15 amino acids. The DNA for the CDR3 is TGCAGTGCTAGTCCTAGCGGGAGGAGCCAAGAGACCCAGTACTTC. Protein product: CSASPSGRSQETQYF.